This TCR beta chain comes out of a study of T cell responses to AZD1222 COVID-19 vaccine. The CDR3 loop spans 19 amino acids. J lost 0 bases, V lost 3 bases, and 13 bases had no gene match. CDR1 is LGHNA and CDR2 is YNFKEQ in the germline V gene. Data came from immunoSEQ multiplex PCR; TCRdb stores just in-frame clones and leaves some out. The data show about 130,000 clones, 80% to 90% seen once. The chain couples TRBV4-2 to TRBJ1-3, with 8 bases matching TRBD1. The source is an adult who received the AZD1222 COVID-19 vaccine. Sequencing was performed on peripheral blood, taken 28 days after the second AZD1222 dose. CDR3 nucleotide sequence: TGTGCCAGCAGCCAGGAGGGACAGGTAGTGCCGAGCTCTGGAAACACCATATATTTT. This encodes CASSQEGQVVPSSGNTIYF.